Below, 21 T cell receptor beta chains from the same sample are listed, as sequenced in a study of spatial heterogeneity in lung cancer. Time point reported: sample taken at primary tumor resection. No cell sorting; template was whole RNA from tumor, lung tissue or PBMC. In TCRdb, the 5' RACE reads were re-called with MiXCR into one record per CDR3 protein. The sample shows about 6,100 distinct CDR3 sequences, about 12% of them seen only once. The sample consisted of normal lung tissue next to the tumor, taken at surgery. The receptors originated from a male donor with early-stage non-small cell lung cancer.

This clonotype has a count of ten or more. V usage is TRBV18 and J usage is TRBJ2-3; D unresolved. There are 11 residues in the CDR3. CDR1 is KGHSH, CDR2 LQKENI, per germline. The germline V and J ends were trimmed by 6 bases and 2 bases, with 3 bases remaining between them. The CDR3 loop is CASSTTDTQYF. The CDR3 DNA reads TGTGCCAGCTCGACCACAGATACGCAGTATTTT.

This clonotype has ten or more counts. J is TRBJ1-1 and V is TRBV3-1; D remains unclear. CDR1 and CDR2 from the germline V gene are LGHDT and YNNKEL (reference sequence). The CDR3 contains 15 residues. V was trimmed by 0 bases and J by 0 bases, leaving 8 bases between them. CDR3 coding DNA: TGTGCCAGCAGCCAAGAGGGCGGACTGAACACTGAAGCTTTCTTT. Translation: CASSQEGGLNTEAFF. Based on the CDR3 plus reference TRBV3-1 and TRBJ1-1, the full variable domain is DTAVSQTPKYLVTQMGNDKSIKCEQNLGHDTMYWYKQDSKKFLKIMFSYNNKELIINETVPNRFSPKSPDKAHLNLHINSLELGDSAVYFCASSQEGGLNTEAFFGQGTRLTVV.

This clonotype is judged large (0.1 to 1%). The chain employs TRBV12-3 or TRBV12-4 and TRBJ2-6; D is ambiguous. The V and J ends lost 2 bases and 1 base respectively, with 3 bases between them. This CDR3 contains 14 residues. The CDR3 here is CASSLWSGANVLTF. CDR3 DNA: TGTGCCAGCAGTTTATGGTCTGGGGCCAACGTCCTGACTTTC.

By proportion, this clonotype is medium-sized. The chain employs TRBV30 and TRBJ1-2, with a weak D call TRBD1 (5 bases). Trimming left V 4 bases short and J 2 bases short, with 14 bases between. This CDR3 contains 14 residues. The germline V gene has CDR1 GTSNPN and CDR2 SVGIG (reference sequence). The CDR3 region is CAWTPLRGNYGYTF. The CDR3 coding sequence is TGTGCCTGGACCCCCCTACGGGGGAACTATGGCTACACCTTC.

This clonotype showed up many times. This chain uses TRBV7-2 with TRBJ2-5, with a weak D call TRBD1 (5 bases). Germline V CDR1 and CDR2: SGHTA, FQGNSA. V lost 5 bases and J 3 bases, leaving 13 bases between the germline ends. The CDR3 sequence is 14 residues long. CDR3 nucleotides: TGTGCCAGCAGCCGCGCTGGGGCGAAAGAGACCCAGTACTTC. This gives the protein CASSRAGAKETQYF.

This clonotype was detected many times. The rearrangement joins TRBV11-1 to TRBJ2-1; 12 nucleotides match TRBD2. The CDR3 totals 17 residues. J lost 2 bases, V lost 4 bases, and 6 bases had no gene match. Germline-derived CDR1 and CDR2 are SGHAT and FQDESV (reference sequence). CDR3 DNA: TGTGCCAGCAGCTCTGGGACTAGCGGGCGGCCCTACAATGAGCAGTTCTTC. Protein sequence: CASSSGTSGRPYNEQFF.

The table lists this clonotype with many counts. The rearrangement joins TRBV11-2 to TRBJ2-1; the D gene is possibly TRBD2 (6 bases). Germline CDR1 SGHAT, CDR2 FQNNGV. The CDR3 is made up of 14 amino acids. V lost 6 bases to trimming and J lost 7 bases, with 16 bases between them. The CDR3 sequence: CASSLPGESNEQFF. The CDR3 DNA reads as TGTGCCAGCAGTTTACCGGGAGAGTCGAATGAGCAGTTCTTC.

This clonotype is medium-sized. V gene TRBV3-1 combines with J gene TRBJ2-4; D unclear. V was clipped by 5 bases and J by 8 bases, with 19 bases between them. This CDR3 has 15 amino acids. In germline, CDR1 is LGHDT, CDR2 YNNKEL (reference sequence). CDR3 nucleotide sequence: TGTGCCAGCAGCTCGCCGGGCTACGGAGCCCACATTCAGTACTTC. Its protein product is CASSSPGYGAHIQYF.

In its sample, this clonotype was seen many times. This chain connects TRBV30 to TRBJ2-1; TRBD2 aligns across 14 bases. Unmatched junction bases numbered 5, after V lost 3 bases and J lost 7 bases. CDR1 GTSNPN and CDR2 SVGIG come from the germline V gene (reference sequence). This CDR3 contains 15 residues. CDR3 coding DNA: TGTGCCTGGAGCCTGGGGACTAGCGGGAGTAATGAGCAGTTCTTC. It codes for CAWSLGTSGSNEQFF.

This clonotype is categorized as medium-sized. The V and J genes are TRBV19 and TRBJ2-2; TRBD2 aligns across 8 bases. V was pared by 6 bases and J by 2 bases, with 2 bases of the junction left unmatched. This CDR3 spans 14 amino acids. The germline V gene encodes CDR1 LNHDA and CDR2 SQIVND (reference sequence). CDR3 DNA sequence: TGTGCCAGTAGGGGACTAGGTAACACCGGGGAGCTGTTTTTT. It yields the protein CASRGLGNTGELFF.

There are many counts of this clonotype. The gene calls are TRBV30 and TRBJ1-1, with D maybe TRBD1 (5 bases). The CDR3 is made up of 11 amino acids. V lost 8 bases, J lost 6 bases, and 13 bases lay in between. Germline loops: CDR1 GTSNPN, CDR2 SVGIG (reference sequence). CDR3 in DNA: TGTGCCGGAGATTGGGGCGCTGAAGCTTTCTTT. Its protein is CAGDWGAEAFF.

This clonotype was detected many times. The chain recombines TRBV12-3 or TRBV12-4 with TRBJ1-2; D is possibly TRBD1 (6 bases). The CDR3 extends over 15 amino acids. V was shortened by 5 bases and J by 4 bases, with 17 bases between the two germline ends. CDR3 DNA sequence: TGTGCCAGCAGTCCGACCCAAGGGGGGGTCTATGGCTACACCTTC. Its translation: CASSPTQGGVYGYTF.

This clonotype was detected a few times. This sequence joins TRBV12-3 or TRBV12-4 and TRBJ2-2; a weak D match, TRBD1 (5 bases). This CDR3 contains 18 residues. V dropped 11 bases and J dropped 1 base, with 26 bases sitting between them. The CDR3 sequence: CAAGAGQVLQGNTGELFF. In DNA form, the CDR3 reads TGTGCCGCTGGGGCAGGGCAGGTCCTTCAAGGGAACACCGGGGAGCTGTTTTTT.

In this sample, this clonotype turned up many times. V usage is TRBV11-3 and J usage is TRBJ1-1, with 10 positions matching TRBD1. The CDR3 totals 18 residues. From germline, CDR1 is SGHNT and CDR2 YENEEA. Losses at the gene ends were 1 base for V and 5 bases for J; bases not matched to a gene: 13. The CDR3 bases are TGTGCCAGCAGCTTAGTCCAAGAGAAGGGACAGGGGAATACTGAAGCTTTCTTT. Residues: CASSLVQEKGQGNTEAFF.

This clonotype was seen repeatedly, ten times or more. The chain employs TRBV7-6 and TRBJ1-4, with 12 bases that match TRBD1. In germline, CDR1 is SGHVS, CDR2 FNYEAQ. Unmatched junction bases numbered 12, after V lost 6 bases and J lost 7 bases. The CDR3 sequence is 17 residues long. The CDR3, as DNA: TGTGCCAGCAGTCGTGGGGACAGGGGGCTTATTAGTGAAAAACTGTTTTTT. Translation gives CASSRGDRGLISEKLFF.

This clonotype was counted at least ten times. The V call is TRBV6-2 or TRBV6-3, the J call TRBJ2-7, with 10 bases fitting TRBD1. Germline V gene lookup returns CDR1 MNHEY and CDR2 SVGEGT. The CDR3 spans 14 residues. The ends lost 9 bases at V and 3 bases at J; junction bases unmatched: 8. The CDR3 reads CASSRGQGVYEQYF. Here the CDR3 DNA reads TGTGCCAGTTCCCGCGGACAGGGGGTCTACGAGCAGTACTTC.

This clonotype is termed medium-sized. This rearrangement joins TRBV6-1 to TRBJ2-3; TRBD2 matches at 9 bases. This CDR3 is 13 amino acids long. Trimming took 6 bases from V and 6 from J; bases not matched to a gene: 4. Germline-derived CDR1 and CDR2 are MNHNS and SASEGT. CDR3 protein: CASSLLAGDTQYF. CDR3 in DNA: TGTGCCAGCAGCCTACTAGCGGGTGATACGCAGTATTTT.

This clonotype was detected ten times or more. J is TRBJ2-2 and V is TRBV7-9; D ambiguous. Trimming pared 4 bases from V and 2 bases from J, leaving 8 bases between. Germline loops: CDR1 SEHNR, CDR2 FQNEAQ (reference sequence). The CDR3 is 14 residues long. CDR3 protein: CASSSLYNTGELFF. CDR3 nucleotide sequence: TGTGCCAGCAGCTCCCTGTATAACACCGGGGAGCTGTTTTTT.

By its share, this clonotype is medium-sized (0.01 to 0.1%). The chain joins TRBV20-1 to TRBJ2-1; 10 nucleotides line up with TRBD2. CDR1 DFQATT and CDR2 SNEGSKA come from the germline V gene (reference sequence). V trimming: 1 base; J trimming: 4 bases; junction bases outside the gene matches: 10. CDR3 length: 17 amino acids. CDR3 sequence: CSARVPVAGGLYNEQFF. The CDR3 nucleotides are TGCAGTGCTAGAGTACCGGTAGCGGGAGGTCTGTACAATGAGCAGTTCTTC.

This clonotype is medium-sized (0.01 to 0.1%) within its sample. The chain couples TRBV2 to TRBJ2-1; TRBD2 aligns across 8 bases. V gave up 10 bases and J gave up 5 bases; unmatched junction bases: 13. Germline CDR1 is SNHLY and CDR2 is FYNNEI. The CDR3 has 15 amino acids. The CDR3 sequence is CAIPRTGLGDNEQFF. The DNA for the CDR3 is TGTGCCATCCCCCGGACGGGACTAGGGGACAATGAGCAGTTCTTC.

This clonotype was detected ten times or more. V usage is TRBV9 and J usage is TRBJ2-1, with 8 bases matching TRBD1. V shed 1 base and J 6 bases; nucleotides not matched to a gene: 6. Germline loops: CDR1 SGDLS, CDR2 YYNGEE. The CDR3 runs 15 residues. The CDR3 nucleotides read TGTGCCAGCAGCGTAAGAGGACAGGGCCCCAATGAGCAGTTCTTC. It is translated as CASSVRGQGPNEQFF.